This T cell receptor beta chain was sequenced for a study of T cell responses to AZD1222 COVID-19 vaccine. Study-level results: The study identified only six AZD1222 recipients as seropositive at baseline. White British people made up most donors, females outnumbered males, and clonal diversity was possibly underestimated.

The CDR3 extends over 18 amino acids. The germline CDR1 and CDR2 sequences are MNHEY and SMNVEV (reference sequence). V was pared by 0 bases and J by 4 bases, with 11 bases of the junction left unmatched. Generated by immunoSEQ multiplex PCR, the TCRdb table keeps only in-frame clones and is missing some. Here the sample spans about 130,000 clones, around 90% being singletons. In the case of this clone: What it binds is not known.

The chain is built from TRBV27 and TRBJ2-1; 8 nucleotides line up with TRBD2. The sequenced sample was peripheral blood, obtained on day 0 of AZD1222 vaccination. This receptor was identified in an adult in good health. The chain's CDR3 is CASSLSPSSGVGYNEQFF. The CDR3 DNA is TGTGCCAGCAGTTTATCCCCAAGTAGCGGGGTCGGGTACAATGAGCAGTTCTTC.